The rows below give T cell receptor beta chains drawn from one sample of a study of T cell responses to AZD1222 COVID-19 vaccine. Assay: immunoSEQ multiplex PCR; the TCRdb copy retains only in-frame clones and omits some. The sample carries 130,000 to 150,000 clones, approximately 90% recorded once. The starting material was peripheral blood, obtained on day 0 of AZD1222 vaccination. The receptors come from an adult in good health. Each CDR3 is given without its conserved first and last residue.

TRBV5-5	TRBJ1-1	ASSFVDRGWSTEAF
TRBV19	TRBJ2-2	ASSTNTGFTGELF
TRBV3-1/TRBV3-2	TRBJ2-7	ASSQGKSEQY
TRBV3-1/TRBV3-2	TRBJ1-2	ASSQRGGQGRNYGYT
TRBV4-2	TRBJ1-1	ASSQEWPRGDTEAF
TRBV28	TRBJ2-7	ASNRESYEQY
TRBV28	TRBJ1-2	ASSFRGRAYGYT
TRBV4-1	TRBJ1-1	ASSTGGSKNTEAF
TRBV3-1/TRBV3-2	TRBJ2-1	ASSQETSASSYNEQF
TRBV28	TRBJ1-1	ASSPRPLGAF
TRBV2	TRBJ1-2	ASSESGGVGGYT
TRBV28	TRBJ2-7	ASTLDRVHEQY
TRBV28	TRBJ1-4	ASSPQGNLDEKLF
TRBV28	TRBJ1-2	ASSPDSPNYGYT
TRBV6-1	TRBJ1-6	ASSEAPDRGSPLH
TRBV19	TRBJ1-6	ASSPRTGTGNSPLH
TRBV3-1/TRBV3-2	TRBJ1-2	ASSLTGGTGYT
TRBV5-1	TRBJ1-1	ASSLRTANTEAF
TRBV19	TRBJ1-1	ASSMGNTEAF
TRBV6-2/TRBV6-3	TRBJ1-4	ASSYSPVGEKLF